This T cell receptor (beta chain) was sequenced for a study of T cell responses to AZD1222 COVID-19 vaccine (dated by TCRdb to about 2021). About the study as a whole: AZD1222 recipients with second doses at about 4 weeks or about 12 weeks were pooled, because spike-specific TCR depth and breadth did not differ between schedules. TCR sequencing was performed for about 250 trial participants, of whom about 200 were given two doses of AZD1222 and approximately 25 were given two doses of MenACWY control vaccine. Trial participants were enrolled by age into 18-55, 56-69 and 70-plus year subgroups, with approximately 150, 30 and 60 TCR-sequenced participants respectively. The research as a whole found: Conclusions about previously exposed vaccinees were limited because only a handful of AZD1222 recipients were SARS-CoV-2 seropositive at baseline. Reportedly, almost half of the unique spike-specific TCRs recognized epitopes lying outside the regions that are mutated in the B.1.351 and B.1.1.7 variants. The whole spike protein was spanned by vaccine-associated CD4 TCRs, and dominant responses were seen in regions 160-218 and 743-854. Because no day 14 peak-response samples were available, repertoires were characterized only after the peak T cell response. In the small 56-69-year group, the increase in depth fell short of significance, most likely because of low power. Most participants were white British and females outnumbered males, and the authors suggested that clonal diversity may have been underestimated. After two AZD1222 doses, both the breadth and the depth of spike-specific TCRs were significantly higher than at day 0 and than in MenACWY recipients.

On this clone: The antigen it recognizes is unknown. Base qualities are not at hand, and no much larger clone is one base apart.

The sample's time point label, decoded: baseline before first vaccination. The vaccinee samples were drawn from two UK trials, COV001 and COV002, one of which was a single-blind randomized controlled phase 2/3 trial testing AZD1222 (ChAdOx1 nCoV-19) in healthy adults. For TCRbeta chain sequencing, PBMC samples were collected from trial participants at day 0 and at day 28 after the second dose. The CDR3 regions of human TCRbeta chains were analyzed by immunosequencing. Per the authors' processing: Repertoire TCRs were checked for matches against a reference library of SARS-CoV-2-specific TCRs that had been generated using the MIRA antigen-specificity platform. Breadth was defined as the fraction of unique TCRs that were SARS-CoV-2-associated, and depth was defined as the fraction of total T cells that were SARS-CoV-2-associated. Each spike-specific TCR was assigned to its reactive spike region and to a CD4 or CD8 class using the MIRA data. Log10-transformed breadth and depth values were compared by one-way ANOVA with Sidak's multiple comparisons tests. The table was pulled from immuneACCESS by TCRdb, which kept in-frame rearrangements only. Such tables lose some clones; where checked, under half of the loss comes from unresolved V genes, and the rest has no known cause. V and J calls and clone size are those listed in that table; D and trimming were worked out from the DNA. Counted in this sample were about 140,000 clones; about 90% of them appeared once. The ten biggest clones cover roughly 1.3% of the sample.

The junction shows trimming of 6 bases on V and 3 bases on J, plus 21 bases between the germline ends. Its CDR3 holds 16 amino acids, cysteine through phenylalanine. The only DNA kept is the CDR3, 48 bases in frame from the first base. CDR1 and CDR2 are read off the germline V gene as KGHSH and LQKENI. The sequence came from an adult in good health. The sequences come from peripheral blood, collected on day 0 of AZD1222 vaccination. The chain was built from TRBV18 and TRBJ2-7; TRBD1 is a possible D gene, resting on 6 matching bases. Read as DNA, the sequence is TGTGCCAGCTCCCCCACCCTTCTGGGGGCGGGCTACGAGCAGTACTTC. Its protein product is CASSPTLLGAGYEQYF. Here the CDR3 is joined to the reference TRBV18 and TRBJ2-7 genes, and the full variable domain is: NAGVMQNPRHLVRRRGQEARLRCSPMKGHSHVYWYRQLPEEGLKFMVYLQKENIIDESGMPKERFSAEFPKEGPSILRIQQVVRGDSAAYFCASSPTLLGAGYEQYFGPGTRLTVT.